This TCR beta chain came from a study of beta chain features in type 1 diabetes. Study-wide results and caveats: Any PCR bias toward short templates would affect both groups alike.

In regard to this clone: Its antigen is currently unknown.

The investigators reverse transcribed all of the isolated RNA, so they sequenced expressed TCRB transcripts. Only in-frame clones appear in the TCRdb table, and some are missing; sequencing was by immunoSEQ multiplex PCR. The sample lists about 250,000 clones, less than 15% occurring once. The V end was cut by 6 bases, the J end by 3 bases, with 9 bases between. The CDR3 is 13 residues long. CDR1 is LNHDA and CDR2 is SQIVND in the germline V gene (reference sequence). The TCR was taken from a woman between 40 and 50 years old in good health. J is TRBJ1-5 and V is TRBV19; D unresolved. Sequenced: naive CD4+ T cells from blood. The CDR3 is CASSPGINQPQHF. CDR3 DNA sequence: TGTGCCAGTAGCCCAGGCATCAATCAGCCCCAGCATTTT.